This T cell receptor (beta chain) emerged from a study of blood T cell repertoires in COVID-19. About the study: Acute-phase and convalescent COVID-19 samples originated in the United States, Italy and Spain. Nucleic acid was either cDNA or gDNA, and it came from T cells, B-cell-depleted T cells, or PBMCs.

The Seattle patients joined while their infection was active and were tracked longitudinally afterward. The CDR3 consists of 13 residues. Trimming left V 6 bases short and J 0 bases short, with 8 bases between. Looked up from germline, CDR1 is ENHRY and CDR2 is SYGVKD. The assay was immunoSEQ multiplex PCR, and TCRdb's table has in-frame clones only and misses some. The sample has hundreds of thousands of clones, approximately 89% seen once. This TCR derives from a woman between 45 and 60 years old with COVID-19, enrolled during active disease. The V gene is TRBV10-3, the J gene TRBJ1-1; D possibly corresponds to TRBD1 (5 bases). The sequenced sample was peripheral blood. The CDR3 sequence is CAIRGQVNTEAFF. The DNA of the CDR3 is TGTGCCATCAGGGGGCAGGTGAACACTGAAGCTTTCTTT.